A single sample gave rise to the 13 T cell receptor beta chains below, sequenced in a study of blood T cell repertoires in COVID-19. This table comes from immunoSEQ multiplex PCR, and its TCRdb copy is limited to in-frame clones, with some not included. The table shows 200,000 to 250,000 clones, with around 84% occurring only once. Input material: peripheral blood. The receptors shown here come from a man at least 80 years old with acute or convalescent COVID-19.

With respect to this clone: At the DNA level, this CDR3 is encoded by other sequences in the same sample as well. The chain couples TRBV5-1 to TRBJ2-3; TRBD1 matches 9 bases. CDR1 is SGHRS and CDR2 is YFSETQ in the germline V gene. With 4 bases clipped from V and 6 bases from J, the junction kept 3 bases outside the gene matches. CDR3 length equals 13 residues. The CDR3 is CASSPGTGDTQYF. In nucleotides, the CDR3 is TGCGCCAGCAGCCCAGGGACAGGGGATACGCAGTATTTT.

V is TRBV7-6 and J is TRBJ2-2, with a possible D match to TRBD2 (6 bases). Germline CDR1 reads SGHVS; CDR2 reads FNYEAQ. The CDR3 sequence is 15 residues long. The germline V and J ends were trimmed by 1 base and 1 base, with 7 bases remaining between them. CDR3 amino acids: CASSLGGENTGELFF. The CDR3, as DNA: TGTGCCAGCAGCTTAGGCGGGGAGAACACCGGGGAGCTGTTTTTT.

V usage is TRBV18 and J usage is TRBJ2-1, with 10 positions matching TRBD1. The CDR3 extends over 17 amino acids. V lost 2 bases and J lost 0; bases outside the gene matches: 4. CDR1 is KGHSH, CDR2 LQKENI, per germline. Here the CDR3 DNA reads TGTGCCAGCTCACCAGGGACAGGGGCGTCCTCCTACAATGAGCAGTTCTTC. This encodes CASSPGTGASSYNEQFF.

The chain joins TRBV5-1 to TRBJ2-1; 10 nucleotides align to TRBD2. Germline CDR1 reads SGHRS; CDR2 reads YFSETQ. Unmatched junction bases numbered 7, after V lost 7 bases and J lost 3 bases. The CDR3 runs to 15 residues. The CDR3 protein is CASRERLAGYNEQFF. Written as DNA, the CDR3 is TGCGCCAGCCGAGAAAGACTAGCGGGCTACAATGAGCAGTTCTTC. Combining the CDR3 with reference TRBV5-1 and TRBJ2-1 gives the whole variable domain KAGVTQTPRYLIKTRGQQVTLSCSPISGHRSVSWYQQTPGQGLQFLFEYFSETQRNKGNFPGRFSGRQFSNSRSEMNVSTLELGDSALYLCASRERLAGYNEQFFGPGTRLTVL.

The V and J genes are TRBV9 and TRBJ2-1; 11 bases agree with TRBD2. The ends lost 0 bases at V and 10 bases at J; junction bases unmatched: 9. Germline loops: CDR1 SGDLS, CDR2 YYNGEE. CDR3 length: 16 residues. CDR3 bases: TGTGCCAGCAGCGTAGATTGGACTAGCGGGCGTAACGAGCAGTTCTTC. Protein product: CASSVDWTSGRNEQFF.

The genes are TRBV30 and TRBJ2-5; 8 bases agree with TRBD2. This CDR3 has 14 amino acids. The V and J ends lost 4 bases and 11 bases, in that order; junction bases with no gene match: 15. Germline V gene sequence: CDR1 GTSNPN, CDR2 SVGIG (reference sequence). The CDR3 protein is CAWTGLGPGRSQYF. CDR3 nucleotides: TGTGCCTGGACGGGACTAGGCCCGGGGCGGTCGCAGTACTTC.

The rearrangement joins TRBV7-9 to TRBJ2-7; 14 positions agree with TRBD2. The junction had 14 bases not matched to a gene; V was cut back by 5 bases and J by 2 bases. There are 19 residues in the CDR3. The V gene's germline CDR1 is SEHNR and CDR2 FQNEAQ (reference sequence). The chain's CDR3 is CASSPGTSGSGKSAYEQYF. The CDR3 DNA reads TGTGCCAGCAGCCCAGGGACTAGCGGGAGTGGCAAGTCGGCCTACGAGCAGTACTTC.

The J gene is TRBJ2-5, the V gene TRBV15; TRBD1 aligns across 7 bases. From germline, CDR1 is LNHNV and CDR2 YYDKDF (reference sequence). Germline trimming cut 5 bases from V and 4 bases from J; bases unmatched to any gene: 13. The CDR3 loop spans 16 amino acids. The CDR3 loop reads CATSSSYRGETETQYF. CDR3 sequence (DNA): TGTGCCACCAGCTCCTCATACAGGGGAGAGACAGAGACCCAGTACTTC.

V usage is TRBV5-1 and J usage is TRBJ2-1; 7 positions match TRBD2. The germline V gene encodes CDR1 SGHRS and CDR2 YFSETQ. J lost 7 bases, V lost 7 bases, and 11 bases had no gene match. The CDR3 has 14 amino acids. The CDR3, as DNA: TGCGCCAGCTGGGGAGACCCCGGGGGGAATGAGCAGTTCTTC. It is translated as CASWGDPGGNEQFF. The entire variable domain, with the rest obtained from reference TRBV5-1 and TRBJ2-1, is as follows: KAGVTQTPRYLIKTRGQQVTLSCSPISGHRSVSWYQQTPGQGLQFLFEYFSETQRNKGNFPGRFSGRQFSNSRSEMNVSTLELGDSALYLCASWGDPGGNEQFFGPGTRLTVL.

This chain connects TRBV30 to TRBJ1-5; D perhaps matches TRBD1 (6 bases). Germline V lookup: CDR1 GTSNPN, CDR2 SVGIG (reference sequence). CDR3 length equals 14 residues. V was cut by 3 bases and J by 1 base, with 10 bases left in between. The CDR3 DNA reads as TGTGCCTGGAGCCGGACAGCCAGCAATCAGCCCCAGCATTTT. It yields the protein CAWSRTASNQPQHF.

CDR3 residues: CASSRGSAYEQYV. CDR3 sequence (DNA): TGTGCCAGCAGTAGGGGGAGCGCCTACGAGCAGTACGTC. The chain carries TRBV6-6 and TRBJ2-7; D might be TRBD1 (6 bases). The CDR3 runs to 13 residues. Trimming stripped 5 bases from V and 2 bases from J, with 10 bases between. Germline assignment: CDR1 MNHNY and CDR2 SVGAGI (reference sequence).

The J gene is TRBJ2-2, the V gene TRBV18; possibly TRBD2 for D (5 bases). V dropped 5 bases and J dropped 5 bases, with 18 bases sitting between them. In germline, CDR1 is KGHSH, CDR2 LQKENI. This CDR3 contains 16 residues. The CDR3 DNA reads as TGTGCCAGCTCATCCCTAGCAGACGTTGGAACCGGGGAGCTGTTTTTT. Protein: CASSSLADVGTGELFF.

The CDR3 spells CASSLRGQGKLFF. The CDR3 region has the DNA TGTGCCAGCAGCTTGCGGGGACAGGGAAAACTGTTTTTT. This chain joins TRBV5-6 and TRBJ1-4, with 9 bases aligning to TRBD1. With V trimmed by 1 base and J by 10 bases, 2 bases remained unmatched. The CDR3 covers 13 residues. Germline-derived CDR1 and CDR2 are SGHDT and YYEEEE.